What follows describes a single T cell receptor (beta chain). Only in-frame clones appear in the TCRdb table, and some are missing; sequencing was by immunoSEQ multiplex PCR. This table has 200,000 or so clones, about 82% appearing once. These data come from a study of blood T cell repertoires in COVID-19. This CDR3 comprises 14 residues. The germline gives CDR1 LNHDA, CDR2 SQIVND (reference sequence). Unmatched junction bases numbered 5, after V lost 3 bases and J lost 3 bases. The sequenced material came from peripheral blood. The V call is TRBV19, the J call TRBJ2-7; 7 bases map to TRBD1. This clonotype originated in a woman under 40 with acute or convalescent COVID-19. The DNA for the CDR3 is TGTGCCAGTAGTATGGGGACAGACCACTACGAGCAGTACTTC. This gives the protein CASSMGTDHYEQYF.